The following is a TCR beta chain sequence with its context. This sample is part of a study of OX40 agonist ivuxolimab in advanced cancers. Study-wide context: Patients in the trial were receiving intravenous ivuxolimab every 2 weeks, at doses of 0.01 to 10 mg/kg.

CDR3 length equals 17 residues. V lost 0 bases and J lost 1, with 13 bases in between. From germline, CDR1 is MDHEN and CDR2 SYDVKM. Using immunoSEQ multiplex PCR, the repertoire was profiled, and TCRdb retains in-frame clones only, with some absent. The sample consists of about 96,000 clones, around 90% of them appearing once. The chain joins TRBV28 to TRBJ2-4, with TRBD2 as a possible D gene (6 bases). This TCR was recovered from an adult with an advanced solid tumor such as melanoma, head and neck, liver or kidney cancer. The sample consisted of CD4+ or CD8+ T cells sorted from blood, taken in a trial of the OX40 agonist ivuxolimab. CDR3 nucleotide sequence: TGTGCCAGCAGTTTATGGGCGGGACCCGGGGCCAAAAACATTCAGTACTTC. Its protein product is CASSLWAGPGAKNIQYF.